The 10 T cell receptor beta chains given below trace back to one sample, sequenced in a study of CD8 T cells in ankylosing spondylitis (dated by TCRdb to about 2017). The study at large found these results: A TCR beta motif of seven or eight highly homologous amino acid variants appeared characteristic of blood from ankylosing spondylitis patients.

The library relied on 5' RACE. Instrument on record: Illumina HiSeq 2500. The raw public data were reprocessed by TCRdb itself: fastp quality trimming at Q25, MiXCR clonotype calling, in-frame beta chains only. Entries are consolidated by CDR3 protein sequence, retaining the most common genes and DNA. For this sample the table gives a few hundred thousand distinct CDR3 sequences, of which approximately 17% were detected only once. Approximately 0.93% of the sample belongs to the ten largest clones. Their specific antigens are unknown. Source material: blood, either unsorted or a sorted T cell fraction (not recorded which). The receptor set was obtained from a male donor with ankylosing spondylitis.

V usage is TRBV6-1 and J usage is TRBJ1-4; TRBD1 is a possible D gene (5 bases). The germline gives CDR1 MNHNS, CDR2 SASEGT. The CDR3 spans 17 residues. V lost 1 base to trimming and J lost 5 bases, with 17 bases between them. CDR3 bases: TGTGCCAGCAGTGAAGGGACCGAGGGGTCAGGGAATGAAAAACTGTTTTTT. Translated, it gives CASSEGTEGSGNEKLFF.

This clonotype was found a few times. This chain joins TRBV6-2 or TRBV6-3 and TRBJ2-3; a possible D gene is TRBD2 (6 bases). Trimming left V 7 bases short and J 2 bases short, with 16 bases between. Germline V gene data show CDR1 as MNHEY and CDR2 as SVGEGT. The length of the CDR3 is 15 residues. The CDR3 is CASTFTGLSTDTQYF. CDR3 bases: TGTGCCAGCACCTTCACGGGACTTTCCACAGATACGCAGTATTTT.

This clonotype was counted a few times. J is TRBJ2-5 and V is TRBV28; D not resolved. The CDR3 has 14 residues. The V gene's germline CDR1 is MDHEN and CDR2 SYDVKM. V lost 3 bases, J lost 2 bases, and 10 bases lay in between. CDR3 bases: TGTGCCAGCAGTTTCGACTCGGTACAAGAGACCCAGTACTTC. This translates into CASSFDSVQETQYF.

The V call is TRBV20-1, the J call TRBJ1-5; D uncertain. V lost 0 bases and J lost 0, with 9 bases in between. Germline loops: CDR1 DFQATT, CDR2 SNEGSKA (reference sequence). This CDR3 spans 15 amino acids. The CDR3 protein is CSARDGSLSNQPQHF. CDR3 DNA sequence: TGCAGTGCTAGAGATGGCAGCCTTAGCAATCAGCCCCAGCATTTT.

This clonotype was found a few times. The chain links TRBV20-1 to TRBJ2-1; D remains ambiguous. CDR1 DFQATT and CDR2 SNEGSKA come from the germline V gene (reference sequence). V was shortened by 6 bases and J by 5 bases, with 20 bases between the two germline ends. The CDR3 covers 15 residues. For the CDR3, the DNA is TGCAGTGCAATCCGAGCCAGCTTTAAGGACAATGAGCAGTTCTTC. The encoded protein is CSAIRASFKDNEQFF.

V gene TRBV20-1 combines with J gene TRBJ1-2; the D gene is possibly TRBD1 (6 bases). The CDR3 is 12 residues long. Germline V gene data show CDR1 as DFQATT and CDR2 as SNEGSKA (reference sequence). With 3 bases removed from V and 3 bases from J, the gap between germline ends came to 8 bases. The DNA of the CDR3 is TGCAGTGCTAGTGCAGGGGACTATGGCTACACCTTC. It yields the protein CSASAGDYGYTF.

This clonotype has a handful of counts. The chain recombines TRBV29-1 with TRBJ2-7; the D gene could be TRBD1 or TRBD2 (6 bases each). CDR3 length: 15 residues. The germline V gene encodes CDR1 SQVTM and CDR2 ANQGSEA. V was clipped by 7 bases and J by 4 bases, with 23 bases between them. CDR3 coding DNA: TGCAGCGCCCAAGGCGTGGGGCAGGGGACTTACGAGCAGTACTTC. Encoded protein: CSAQGVGQGTYEQYF.

This clonotype has a count of ten or more. The chain uses TRBV4-2 and TRBJ2-7; D remains unclear. Per germline, CDR1 LGHNA and CDR2 YNFKEQ. The CDR3 has 15 amino acids. The ends were cut back, 0 bases at V and 6 bases at J, with 15 bases in the middle. The DNA for the CDR3 is TGTGCCAGCAGCCAAGATAGATTAAGGGCAAGCGAGCAGTACTTC. Protein: CASSQDRLRASEQYF.

The genes are TRBV20-1 and TRBJ2-7; D possibly corresponds to TRBD1 (6 bases). Per the germline V gene, CDR1 is DFQATT and CDR2 is SNEGSKA (reference sequence). With 7 bases removed from V and 6 bases from J, the gap between germline ends came to 16 bases. The CDR3 is 12 residues long. The CDR3 sequence is CSVPKTGFEQYF. For the CDR3, the DNA is TGCAGTGTTCCGAAAACAGGGTTCGAGCAGTACTTC.

A few counts support this clonotype. V is TRBV19 and J is TRBJ2-1, with 9 bases matching TRBD1. After removal of 0 bases from V and 4 bases from J, the junction contained 10 bases not matched to a gene. The germline V gene has CDR1 LNHDA and CDR2 SQIVND (reference sequence). The CDR3 runs 18 residues. CDR3 DNA: TGTGCCAGTAGTATAGATCGCCCCGGACAGGGGAGTTACAATGAGCAGTTCTTC. This sequence encodes CASSIDRPGQGSYNEQFF.